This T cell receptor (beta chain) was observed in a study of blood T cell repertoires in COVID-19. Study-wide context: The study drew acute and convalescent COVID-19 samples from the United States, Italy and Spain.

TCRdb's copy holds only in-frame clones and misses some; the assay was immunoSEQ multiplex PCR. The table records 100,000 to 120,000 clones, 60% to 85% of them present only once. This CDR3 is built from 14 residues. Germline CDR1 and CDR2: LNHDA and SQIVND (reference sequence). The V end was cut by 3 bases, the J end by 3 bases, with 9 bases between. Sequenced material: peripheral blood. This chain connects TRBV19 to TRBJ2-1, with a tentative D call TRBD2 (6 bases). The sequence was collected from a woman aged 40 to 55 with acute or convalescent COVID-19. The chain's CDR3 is CASSMRGYYNEQFF. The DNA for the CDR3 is TGTGCCAGTAGTATGCGGGGATACTACAATGAGCAGTTCTTC.